The clone carrying this TCR beta chain occurred a few times. The sample carries other DNA sequences with the same CDR3. In the study's own analysis: Estimates of nucleated cell counts were drawn from the amplification of reference gene primers. The assay was immunoSEQ multiplex PCR, and TCRdb's table has in-frame clones only and misses some. From that table come the V and J calls and clone size; the DNA was used to work out D and trimming. The sample lists approximately 110,000 clones, over 80% occurring once. This CDR3 has 11 amino acids. Trimming removed 6 bases at V and 4 bases at J, with 9 bases between. The germline V gene has CDR1 DFQATT and CDR2 SNEGSKA (reference sequence). The source of the sample is a study of blood T cell repertoires in COVID-19.

The chain uses TRBV20-1 and TRBJ1-1; D is perhaps TRBD1 (6 bases). This receptor was identified in a woman aged 65 to 85 with acute or convalescent COVID-19. Sequenced sample: peripheral blood. Here the CDR3 DNA reads TGCAGTGCCAGGGGTGGCACTGAAGCTTTCTTT. Translating gives CSARGGTEAFF.